The T cell receptor (beta chain) described here comes from a study of PD-1 blockade in classical Hodgkin lymphoma. Findings and caveats of the study: Reports described newly diagnosed patients as having lower baseline TCR diversity than healthy donors. Those starting nivolumab under 1 year post-ASCT were excluded.

Relapse after autologous stem cell transplantation occurred in every patient, and brentuximab vedotin exposure varied. Best responses were complete response, partial response or progressive disease. Trimming at V came to 2 bases and at J to 2 bases, leaving 2 bases not matched to a gene. This CDR3 has 15 residues. Germline CDR1 and CDR2: ENHRY and SYGVKD. For this clone: Its antigen remains unidentified.

The data were produced by immunoSEQ multiplex PCR, yet TCRdb's version contains in-frame clones alone and is incomplete. The sample includes about 97,000 clones, roughly 83% seen only once; the top ten take less than 15%. The TCR originated in a human donor with classical Hodgkin lymphoma. The V and J genes are TRBV10-3 and TRBJ2-7, with TRBD2 matching 11 bases. The source material was peripheral blood mononuclear cells (PBMCs), sampled at baseline. The CDR3 loop reads CAISEGLAGAYEQYF. CDR3 coding DNA: TGTGCCATCAGTGAGGGACTAGCGGGCGCCTACGAGCAGTACTTC.